One sample yielded the 15 T cell receptor beta chains listed below, sequenced in a study of beta chain features in type 1 diabetes (dated by TCRdb to 2016 to 2019). Libraries were made using the immunoSEQ multiplex PCR assay. The entire isolated RNA was reverse transcribed using the High Capacity cDNA Reverse Transcription Kit, and thus expressed TCRB transcripts were sequenced. In TCRdb, the immuneACCESS table is reduced to in-frame sequences with V and J assigned. These tables do not hold every clone; where another copy was compared, an unresolved V gene accounts for under half, and the others remain unexplained. Present in this sample are around 430,000 clones, about 30% of which were seen just once. The ten largest make up roughly 0.06% of the sample. Specimen: naive CD4+ T cells from blood. The cell subset or site label on this specimen signifies: true naive CD4+ T cells. The receptors here all came from a man between 18 and 29 years old in good health.

The chain links TRBV30 to TRBJ1-2; D might be TRBD1 (5 bases). V shed 5 bases and J shed 9 bases, with 19 bases lying between them. CDR1 is GTSNPN, CDR2 SVGIG, per germline (reference sequence). This CDR3 comprises 13 residues. CDR3 bases: TGTGCCTGGGAGGATGGAAGGGGTAGTAGCTACACCTTC. It encodes CAWEDGRGSSYTF.

V gene TRBV2 combines with J gene TRBJ1-1, with D unclear. The CDR3 is 11 amino acids. CDR1 is SNHLY, CDR2 FYNNEI, per germline. Trimming pared 3 bases from V and 8 bases from J, leaving 7 bases between. CDR3 protein: CASSDTSEAFF. CDR3 coding DNA: TGTGCCAGCAGTGACACGTCCGAAGCTTTCTTT.

This clone was observed a handful of times. V is TRBV7-9 and J is TRBJ2-3; D is undetermined. Trimming cost V 5 bases and J 2 bases, with 8 bases left between them. This CDR3 has 13 residues. Germline CDR1 reads SEHNR; CDR2 reads FQNEAQ (reference sequence). In DNA, the CDR3 is TGTGCCAGCAGCCACCTGAACACAGATACGCAGTATTTT. Translation: CASSHLNTDTQYF.

The chain carries TRBV15 and TRBJ2-6; D not resolved. Per germline, CDR1 LNHNV and CDR2 YYDKDF (reference sequence). V lost 0 bases and J 2 bases, leaving 8 bases between the germline ends. The CDR3 loop spans 16 amino acids. The CDR3: CATSRDPFAGANVLTF. The CDR3 nucleotides read TGTGCCACCAGCAGAGATCCTTTTGCTGGGGCCAACGTCCTGACTTTC. Supplemented by reference TRBV15 and TRBJ2-6, the full variable domain reads DAMVIQNPRYQVTQFGKPVTLSCSQTLNHNVMYWYQQKSSQAPKLLFHYYDKDFNNEADTPDNFQSRRPNTSFCFLDIRSPGLGDTAMYLCATSRDPFAGANVLTFGAGSRLTVL.

This clone was counted between two and nine times. This sequence joins TRBV6-1 and TRBJ2-2; TRBD2 aligns across 10 bases. This CDR3 has 14 amino acids. With 4 bases clipped from V and 5 bases from J, the junction kept 1 base outside the gene matches. CDR1 is MNHNS, CDR2 SASEGT, per germline. This CDR3 is CASSASGRTGELFF. CDR3 in DNA: TGTGCCAGCAGTGCTAGCGGGAGAACCGGGGAGCTGTTTTTT.

The V and J genes are TRBV7-2 and TRBJ2-5, with TRBD1 as a possible D gene (6 bases). This CDR3 has 13 residues. Trimming removed 3 bases at V and 5 bases at J, with 10 bases between. CDR1 is SGHTA and CDR2 is FQGNSA in the germline V gene. The DNA of the CDR3 is TGTGCCAGCAGCTTTTCAGGGGTGGAGACCCAGTACTTC. It encodes CASSFSGVETQYF. The full variable domain, its missing parts supplied by reference TRBV7-2 and TRBJ2-5, is GAGVSQSPSNKVTEKGKDVELRCDPISGHTALYWYRQSLGQGLEFLIYFQGNSAPDKSGLPSDRFSAERTGGSVSTLTIQRTQQEDSAVYLCASSFSGVETQYFGPGTRLLVL.

This clone occurred a few times. This chain uses TRBV19 with TRBJ1-5; D is ambiguous. The CDR3 runs 11 residues. Trimming removed 8 bases at V and 8 bases at J, with 10 bases between. Per the germline V gene, CDR1 is LNHDA and CDR2 is SQIVND (reference sequence). The DNA of the CDR3 is TGTGCCAGTGGAGTGGGCGAGCCCCAGCATTTT. Encoded protein: CASGVGEPQHF.

The V and J genes are TRBV29-1 and TRBJ2-7, with D perhaps being TRBD1 or TRBD2 (5 bases each). Looked up from germline, CDR1 is SQVTM and CDR2 is ANQGSEA. This CDR3 is 15 amino acids long. Trimming pared 0 bases from V and 3 bases from J, leaving 15 bases between. CDR3 region: CSVEDYEGQGYEQYF. CDR3 bases: TGCAGCGTTGAAGATTACGAGGGGCAGGGCTACGAGCAGTACTTC.

The chain employs TRBV5-1 and TRBJ2-5; D call uncertain. Germline-derived CDR1 and CDR2 are SGHRS and YFSETQ. The CDR3 has 13 amino acids. V gave up 6 bases and J gave up 4 bases, with 13 bases separating them. This CDR3 is CASNDRGGETQYF. DNA of the CDR3: TGCGCCAGCAATGATAGAGGCGGAGAGACCCAGTACTTC.

This clone has more than one count but fewer than ten. The chain carries TRBV13 and TRBJ2-2; D might be TRBD1 or TRBD2, each matching 6 bases. Looked up from germline, CDR1 is PRHDT and CDR2 is FYEKMQ (reference sequence). There are 15 residues in the CDR3. Trimming pared 0 bases from V and 6 bases from J, leaving 11 bases between. Written as DNA, the CDR3 is TGTGCCAGCAGCTTAGGCAGGGGAGGCGCCGGGGAGCTGTTTTTT. Its protein product is CASSLGRGGAGELFF.

A few counts support this clone. V and J are TRBV30 and TRBJ2-5; 7 nucleotides agree with TRBD1. V trimming: 4 bases; J trimming: 3 bases; junction bases outside the gene matches: 2. This CDR3 comprises 12 residues. CDR1 and CDR2 (germline): GTSNPN, SVGIG (reference sequence). The CDR3 DNA reads as TGTGCCTGGAATACAGGGGAAGAGACCCAGTACTTC. Protein product: CAWNTGEETQYF.

The V gene is TRBV2, the J gene TRBJ1-2; the D gene is possibly TRBD1 (5 bases). CDR1 and CDR2 (germline): SNHLY, FYNNEI. Trimming removed 4 bases at V and 8 bases at J, with 14 bases between. The CDR3 is made up of 13 amino acids. The CDR3 sequence: CASSVQGMDGYTF. The DNA for the CDR3 is TGTGCCAGCAGTGTGCAGGGTATGGACGGCTACACCTTC.

In its sample, this clone was seen a few times. The chain uses TRBV30 and TRBJ2-1; TRBD2 agrees at 10 bases. CDR1 and CDR2 from the germline V gene are GTSNPN and SVGIG (reference sequence). V was pared by 3 bases and J by 1 base, with 6 bases of the junction left unmatched. The CDR3 is made up of 16 amino acids. The DNA of the CDR3 is TGTGCCTGGAGGAGCGGGAGGGCCTCGTCCTACAATGAGCAGTTCTTC. Its protein is CAWRSGRASSYNEQFF.

The table lists this clone with a few counts. Other DNA variants within this sample encode the same CDR3. This chain connects TRBV25-1 to TRBJ1-1; D not resolved. Germline CDR1 and CDR2: MGHDK and SYGVNS. The CDR3 sequence is 13 residues long. Trimming took off 4 bases at V and 0 bases at J, with 6 bases between the two ends. The CDR3 bases are TGTGCCAGCAGTGGACGGCTGAACACTGAAGCTTTCTTT. This translates into CASSGRLNTEAFF.

This clone was counted a few times. This chain uses TRBV20-1 with TRBJ1-1, with D uncertain. V lost 6 bases, J lost 6 bases, and 11 bases lay in between. This CDR3 is 11 amino acids long. CDR1 and CDR2 from the germline V gene are DFQATT and SNEGSKA (reference sequence). The CDR3 DNA sequence: TGCAGTGCAGAGGCGCTCGCTGAAGCTTTCTTT. Its translation is CSAEALAEAFF.